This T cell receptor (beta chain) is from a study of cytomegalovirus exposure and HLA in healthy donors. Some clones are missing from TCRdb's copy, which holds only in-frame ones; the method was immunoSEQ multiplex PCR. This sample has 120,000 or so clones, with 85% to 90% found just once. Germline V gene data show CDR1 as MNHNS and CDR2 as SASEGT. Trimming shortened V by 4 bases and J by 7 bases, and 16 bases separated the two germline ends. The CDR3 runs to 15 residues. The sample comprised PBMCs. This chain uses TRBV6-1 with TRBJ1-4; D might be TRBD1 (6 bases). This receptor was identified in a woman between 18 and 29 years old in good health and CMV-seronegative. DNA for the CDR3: TGTGCCAGCAGTGGGCGTAACGACAGGACTGAAAAACTGTTTTTT. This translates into CASSGRNDRTEKLFF.